This TCR beta chain was sequenced for a study of beta chain features in type 1 diabetes (dated by TCRdb to about 2018). Describing the broader study: Patients and healthy donors did not differ in mean age, gender distribution, total cell number or subset yield. In the study, TCRB repertoires of sorted circulating CD4+ T cell subsets from recently diagnosed type 1 diabetes patients were compared with those of matched healthy donors. A total of about 100,000,000 sorted cells were examined across all samples, and RNA yield correlated strongly with the number of cells per subset. Whereas all 30 or so donors provided naive and central memory subsets, regulatory and stem cell-like memory subsets were isolated from just 8 patients and about 8 healthy donors. Points the paper makes about the study in general: PCR might favor shorter templates, but patient and control samples were amplified and corrected together, so any skew would affect both groups equally. Only small numbers of individuals were included in the HLA sub-analyses, which left unresolved whether HLA type had any influence on TCRB rearrangement. At VDJ recombination sites, type 1 diabetes patients had fewer insertions and more deleted nucleotides, which implies abnormalities in thymic rearrangement. Naive, central memory and regulatory TCRB repertoires appeared to be more similar among patients than among healthy donors. Type 1 diabetes patients showed a moderate but significant shortening of TCRB CDR3 length in all four CD4+ subsets. Because cDNA was sequenced instead of genomic DNA, activated cells with high expression could be over-represented, although the groups did not differ in activation or CD3 levels.

The CDR3 runs 14 residues from the cysteine to the phenylalanine. The read is trimmed to its CDR3 DNA, 42 bases read in frame from base 1. Taken from the germline V gene, the CDR1 and CDR2 loops are MNHEY and SVGAGI. Trimming takes 4 bases off V and 9 bases off J; junction bases not matched to a gene: 9. On this clone itself: Its antigen remains unidentified. No quality values exist for individual bases; no much larger clone is one base distant.

A single peripheral blood draw of around 0.11 L on average was collected from each donor into heparinised tubes. Using a panel that included CD45RO, CCR7, CD25, CD127, CD95 and CD27, naive, central memory, regulatory and stem cell-like memory CD4+ T cells were sorted on a BD FACSAria II. Every sorted population had a purity above 95%. PBMCs were isolated right away by Lymphoprep density gradient centrifugation and were stained directly, without culture. To minimize batch effects, samples were stained and sorted in pairs, one healthy donor with one patient per experiment. The entire isolated RNA was reverse transcribed using the High Capacity cDNA Reverse Transcription Kit, and thus expressed TCRB transcripts were sequenced. Deep immunoSEQ sequencing was applied to naive, central memory and regulatory T cell samples, giving an average of roughly 3.5 million total reads per sample. After sorted cells were lysed in RLT buffer, RNA was extracted with DNase-treated RNeasy Micro or Mini kits, with the choice depending on cell number. To prevent cross-contamination, each cell subset was processed individually, whereas patient and healthy donor samples were processed jointly. The immunoSEQ multiplex PCR was used to amplify TCRB sequences from cDNA, generating 87-bp fragments that spanned the CDR3 region. Sequencing of the amplicons was performed on the Illumina HiSeq platform. Under the source paper's analysis protocol: PCR bias was corrected computationally using synthetic template baselines, and reads within Hamming distance 2 were collapsed, with unmergeable singletons discarded. Reads were aligned against IMGT to assign V, D and J genes, CDR3 length and insertions or deletions at six rearrangement sites. Within each subset, clonotype counts were normalized to the number of sorted cells before true diversity and Gini coefficients were calculated with the tcR R package. The overlap coefficient, calculated on TCRB nucleotide sequences, was used to measure repertoire sharing. Imported from immuneACCESS, the table was reduced by TCRdb to in-frame sequences with V and J called. These copies leave out some clones; in studies compared against another copy, an unresolved V gene accounts for under half, and the cause of the remainder is not known. V, J and clone size are those of that table, while D and trimming were read from the DNA. The sample table lists 20,000 to 30,000 clones, over 60% of them with a count of one. The ten largest account for approximately 2% of the sample.

In this chain, TRBV6-5 is recombined with TRBJ2-1; 7 bases in the junction line up with TRBD1. This TCR came from a woman aged 40-49 years in good health. Sample: Tregs from blood. The intended sense of this specimen's cell subset or site label: regulatory CD4+ T cells. The encoded CDR3 is CASSSLLTGPEQFF. The nucleotides read TGTGCCAGCAGTTCCCTATTGACAGGGCCTGAGCAGTTCTTC.